This T cell receptor (beta chain) was captured by sequencing in a study of graft-versus-host responses after intestinal transplantation. About the study: Each patient got anti-thymocyte globulin induction, then tacrolimus and steroids for approximately three years. Study observations and caveats: High graft-versus-host to host-versus-graft clonal ratios were seen in allografts of patients with graft-donor T cell macrochimerism.

The authors processed graft tissue to release intraepithelial and lamina propria lymphocytes. The CDR3 is 12 amino acids. V lost 4 bases to trimming and J lost 5 bases, with 8 bases between them. Germline V CDR1 and CDR2: MGHRA, YSYEKL. As regards this clone: The antigen remains undetermined.

Assay used: immunoSEQ multiplex PCR; TCRdb lists only in-frame clones, some missing. The data show 60,000 to 70,000 clones, approximately 88% seen once. The genes are TRBV4-1 and TRBJ1-2, with D maybe TRBD1 (5 bases). This TCR was sampled from a human patient who received an intestinal transplant, so some T cells may come from the graft donor. Sequenced here: ileum tissue, sampled less than 400 days after transplant. Here the CDR3 reads CASSPDRYGYTF. The CDR3 bases are TGCGCCAGCAGCCCTGACAGATATGGCTACACCTTC.